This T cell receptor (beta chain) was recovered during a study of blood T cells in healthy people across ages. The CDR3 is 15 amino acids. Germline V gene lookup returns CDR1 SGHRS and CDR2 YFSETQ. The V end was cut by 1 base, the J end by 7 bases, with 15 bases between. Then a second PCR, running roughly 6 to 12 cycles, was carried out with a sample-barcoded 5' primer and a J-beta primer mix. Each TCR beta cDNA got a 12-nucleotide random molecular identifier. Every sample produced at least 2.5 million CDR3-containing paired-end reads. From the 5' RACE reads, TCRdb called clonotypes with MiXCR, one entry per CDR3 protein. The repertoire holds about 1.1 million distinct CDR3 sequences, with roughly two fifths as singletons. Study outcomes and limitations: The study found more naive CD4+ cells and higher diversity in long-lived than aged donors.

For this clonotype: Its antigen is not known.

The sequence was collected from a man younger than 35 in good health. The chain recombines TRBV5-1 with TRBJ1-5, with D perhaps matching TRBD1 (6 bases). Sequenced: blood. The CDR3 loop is CASSLRGGAEQPQHF. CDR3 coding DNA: TGCGCCAGCAGCTTGCGAGGGGGGGCTGAGCAGCCCCAGCATTTT.